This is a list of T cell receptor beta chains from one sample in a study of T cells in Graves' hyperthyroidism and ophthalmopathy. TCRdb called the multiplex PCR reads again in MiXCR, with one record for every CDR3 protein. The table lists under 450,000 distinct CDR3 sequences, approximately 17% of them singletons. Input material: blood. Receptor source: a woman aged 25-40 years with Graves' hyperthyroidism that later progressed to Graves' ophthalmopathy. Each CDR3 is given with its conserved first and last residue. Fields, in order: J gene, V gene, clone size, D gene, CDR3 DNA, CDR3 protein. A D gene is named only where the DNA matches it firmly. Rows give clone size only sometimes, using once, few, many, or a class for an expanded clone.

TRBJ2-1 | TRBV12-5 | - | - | TGTGCTAGTGGTTTGGTACAGAATGAGCAGTTCTTC | CASGLVQNEQFF
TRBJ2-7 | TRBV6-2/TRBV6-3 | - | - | TGTGCCAGCAGTCGTTCCCGTACCTACGAGCAGTACTTC | CASSRSRTYEQYF
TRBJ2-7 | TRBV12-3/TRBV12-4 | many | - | TGTGCCAGCAGTCTTGGACTATCCTTCGTCGAGCAGTACTTC | CASSLGLSFVEQYF
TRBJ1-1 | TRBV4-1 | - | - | TGCGCCAGCAGTACAAGGGGCAGGGTATATTCGGGGAACACTGAAGCTTTCTTT | CASSTRGRVYSGNTEAFF
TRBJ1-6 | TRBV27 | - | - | TGTGCCTGCAGCTCCGCAGAAGCCAATTCACCCCTCCACTTT | CACSSAEANSPLHF
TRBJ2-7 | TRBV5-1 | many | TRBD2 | TGCGCCAGCAGCTTGAGGGGACTAGCGGGAGGGACCTCCTACGAGCAGTACTTC | CASSLRGLAGGTSYEQYF
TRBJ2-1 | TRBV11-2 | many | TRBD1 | TGTGCCAGCAGCTTAGATGGGACAGGGGCGAATGAGCAGTTCTTC | CASSLDGTGANEQFF
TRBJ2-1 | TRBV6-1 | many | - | TGTGCCAGCAGTCTTCATAGCGGACTTATATACAATGAGCAGTTCTTC | CASSLHSGLIYNEQFF
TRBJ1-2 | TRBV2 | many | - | TGTGCCAGCAGTGACATGTTTCCCGTGACCTATGGCTACACCTTC | CASSDMFPVTYGYTF
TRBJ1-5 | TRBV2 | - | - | TGTGCCAGCAGTAGGGCCTCTAGCAATCAGCCCCAGCATTTT | CASSRASSNQPQHF
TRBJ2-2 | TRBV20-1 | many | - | TGCAGTGCTAGCTCCTCGAGACGGCTGTTTTTT | CSASSSRRLFF
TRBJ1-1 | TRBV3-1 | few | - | TGTGCCAGCTCCTTCGGACCCTTGACTGAAGCTTTCTTT | CASSFGPLTEAFF
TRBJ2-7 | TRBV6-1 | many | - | TGTGCCAACCGATACGAGCAGTACTTC | CANRYEQYF
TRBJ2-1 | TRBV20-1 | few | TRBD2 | TGCAGTGCCCCATCTGGGTCTAGCGGGGTCGGAGAGCAGTTCTTC | CSAPSGSSGVGEQFF
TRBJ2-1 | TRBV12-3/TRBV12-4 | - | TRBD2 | TGTGCCAGCCACCTTGGGACTATGCGGGAGAATGAGCAGTTCTTC | CASHLGTMRENEQFF
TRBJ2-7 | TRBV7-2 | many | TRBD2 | TGTGCCAGCAGCTGGAGGGCGGGGGGCTCCTACGAGCAGTACTTC | CASSWRAGGSYEQYF
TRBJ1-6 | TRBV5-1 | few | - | TGCGCCAGCGGCCTGAGTGTTAAGGGGCCTGGTTCACCCCTCCACTTT | CASGLSVKGPGSPLHF
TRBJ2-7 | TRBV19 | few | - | TGTGCCAGTAGTATCAGGGCTCCGGGTGAGCAGTACTTC | CASSIRAPGEQYF
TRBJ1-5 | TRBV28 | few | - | TGTGCCAGCACTCAGGGGATAAATCAGCCCCAGCATTTT | CASTQGINQPQHF
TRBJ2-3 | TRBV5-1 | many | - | TGCGCCAGCAGCTTGGAGCAGGGGTGGACAGATACGCAGTATTTT | CASSLEQGWTDTQYF
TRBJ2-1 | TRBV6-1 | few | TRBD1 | TGTGCCAGCAGGGGCTGGGACAGGGCATACAATGAGCAGTTCTTC | CASRGWDRAYNEQFF
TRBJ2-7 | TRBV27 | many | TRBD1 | TGTGCCAGCAGTTTACAGGGACAGGGCTACGAGCAGTACTTC | CASSLQGQGYEQYF
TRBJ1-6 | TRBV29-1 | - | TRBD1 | TGCAGCGTGGCCCGGGACAGCAATTCACCCCTCCACTTT | CSVARDSNSPLHF
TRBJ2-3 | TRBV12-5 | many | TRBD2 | TGTGCTAGTGCCCGACAGGTTAGCGGGGGGGATGAAGATACGCAGTATTTT | CASARQVSGGDEDTQYF
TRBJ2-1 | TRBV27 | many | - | TGTGCCAGCAGTCCCGAAACATCCCTTAGCTACAATGAGCAGTTCTTC | CASSPETSLSYNEQFF
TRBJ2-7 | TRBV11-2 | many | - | TGTGCCAGCAGCTTAGATCTAAACGAGCAGTACTTC | CASSLDLNEQYF
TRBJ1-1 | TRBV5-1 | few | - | TGCGCCAGCAGCCCCGGGCCCTTTTTTGAAGCTTTCTTT | CASSPGPFFEAFF